Below, 23 T cell receptor beta chains from the same sample are listed, as sequenced in a study of blood T cells in healthy people across ages. A second PCR, run for about 7 to 11 cycles, used a sample-barcoded 5' primer plus a J-beta primer mix. TCRdb re-called the 5' RACE reads with MiXCR, one entry per CDR3 protein. The table includes around 970,000 distinct CDR3 sequences, just over 50% detected once. The sequenced material came from blood. These receptors were obtained from a woman aged 55-70 years in good health.

This chain connects TRBV4-2 to TRBJ2-7, with 9 positions matching TRBD1. CDR1 LGHNA and CDR2 YNFKEQ come from the germline V gene. V trimming: 3 bases; J trimming: 4 bases; junction bases outside the gene matches: 4. The CDR3 contains 14 residues. The CDR3 sequence is CASSHTGGEYEQYF. CDR3 sequence (DNA): TGTGCCAGCAGCCACACAGGGGGCGAGTACGAGCAGTACTTC.

V usage is TRBV20-1 and J usage is TRBJ2-1, with D possibly matching TRBD1 (5 bases). Trimming removed 4 bases at V and 5 bases at J, with 15 bases between. The CDR3 length is 14 residues. Looked up from germline, CDR1 is DFQATT and CDR2 is SNEGSKA (reference sequence). CDR3 amino acids: CSANPITGDNEQFF. DNA for the CDR3: TGCAGTGCTAACCCCATCACAGGCGACAATGAGCAGTTCTTC.

A few counts support this clonotype. The V gene is TRBV6-5, the J gene TRBJ2-1, with D tentatively TRBD2 (6 bases). The germline V gene has CDR1 MNHEY and CDR2 SVGAGI. This CDR3 contains 15 residues. The V end was cut by 0 bases, the J end by 7 bases, with 13 bases between. The CDR3 region has the DNA TGTGCCAGCAGTTACTCCGGGAGCCGGGGAAATGAGCAGTTCTTC. Translation gives CASSYSGSRGNEQFF.

At least ten counts were recorded for this clonotype. The chain carries TRBV5-1 and TRBJ2-7; D unresolved. Germline CDR1 reads SGHRS; CDR2 reads YFSETQ. V was pared by 2 bases and J by 4 bases, with 13 bases between. The CDR3 runs to 14 residues. In nucleotides, the CDR3 is TGCGCCAGCAGCTTTCAGGTCCCCCCTTACGAGCAGTACTTC. The encoded protein is CASSFQVPPYEQYF.

This clonotype came up once. The rearrangement links TRBV20-1 to TRBJ2-3; D is possibly TRBD1 or TRBD2 (5 bases each). The CDR3 has 12 residues. Germline values: CDR1 DFQATT, CDR2 SNEGSKA (reference sequence). With 7 bases removed from V and 2 bases from J, the gap between germline ends came to 10 bases. The CDR3 here is CSEVGVTDTQYF. CDR3 DNA sequence: TGCAGTGAAGTGGGGGTCACAGATACGCAGTATTTT.

The chain carries TRBV28 and TRBJ2-5; a weak D match, TRBD1 (6 bases). Trimming took 6 bases from V and 2 from J, leaving 13 bases between them. Germline CDR1 reads MDHEN; CDR2 reads SYDVKM. The CDR3 has 14 amino acids. CDR3 sequence reads: CASRKQGGQETQYF. CDR3 coding DNA: TGTGCCAGCAGGAAACAGGGTGGGCAAGAGACCCAGTACTTC.

This chain links TRBV7-2 with TRBJ2-7; the match to TRBD2 covers 12 bases. The V and J ends lost 4 bases and 2 bases, in that order; junction bases with no gene match: 9. Germline V gene data show CDR1 as SGHTA and CDR2 as FQGNSA. This CDR3 spans 17 amino acids. CDR3 loop: CASSSLKTSGGAYEQYF. The CDR3 nucleotides read TGTGCCAGCAGCTCCTTAAAGACTAGCGGGGGAGCCTACGAGCAGTACTTC.

The gene calls are TRBV7-9 and TRBJ1-2, with TRBD1 matching over 11 bases. J was trimmed by 4 bases and V by 4 bases; bases with no gene match: 8. CDR1 and CDR2 (germline): SEHNR, FQNEAQ (reference sequence). CDR3 length: 16 residues. CDR3 sequence: CASSSQGQGALYGYTF. CDR3 bases: TGTGCCAGCAGCTCGCAAGGACAGGGGGCTCTCTATGGCTACACCTTC. The complete variable domain, with remaining parts taken from reference TRBV7-9 and TRBJ1-2, reads DTGVSQNPRHKITKRGQNVTFRCDPISEHNRLYWYRQTLGQGPEFLTYFQNEAQLEKSRLLSDRFSAERPKGSFSTLEIQRTEQGDSAMYLCASSSQGQGALYGYTFGSGTRLTVV.

This clonotype was seen only a few times. This chain joins TRBV5-1 and TRBJ2-3; 8 bases agree with TRBD1. CDR3 size: 18 residues. Trimming took 4 bases from V and 0 from J; bases not matched to a gene: 13. Per the germline V gene, CDR1 is SGHRS and CDR2 is YFSETQ. DNA of the CDR3: TGCGCCAGCAGCCGAGGACAGGGTGGGACCTCTAGCACAGATACGCAGTATTTT. Residues: CASSRGQGGTSSTDTQYF.

V usage is TRBV7-2 and J usage is TRBJ2-4; 8 nucleotides agree with TRBD2. With V trimmed by 5 bases and J by 5 bases, 20 bases remained unmatched. CDR1 is SGHTA, CDR2 FQGNSA, per germline. The CDR3 is made up of 19 amino acids. CDR3 protein: CASSAILPGLVISENIQYF. In DNA, the CDR3 is TGTGCCAGCAGCGCAATCCTCCCGGGACTAGTTATATCAGAAAACATTCAGTACTTC.

This clonotype was recorded at least ten times. This chain links TRBV2 with TRBJ2-5; D is undetermined. The CDR3 covers 13 residues. CDR1 SNHLY and CDR2 FYNNEI come from the germline V gene. V was clipped by 4 bases and J by 2 bases, with 8 bases between them. CDR3 in amino acids: CASSVYGQETQYF. The CDR3 bases are TGTGCCAGCAGTGTATACGGTCAAGAGACCCAGTACTTC.

The V gene is TRBV6-2 or TRBV6-3, the J gene TRBJ2-7; possible D gene TRBD1, 6 bases. The germline V and J ends were trimmed by 2 bases and 0 bases, with 11 bases remaining between them. Germline V CDR1 and CDR2: MNHEY, SVGEGT. CDR3 length: 15 amino acids. Written as DNA, the CDR3 is TGTGCCAGCAGTTACGAGGGGGTATCCTCCTACGAGCAGTACTTC. It codes for CASSYEGVSSYEQYF.

Only a few counts were recorded for this clonotype. J is TRBJ1-1 and V is TRBV2; the D gene is possibly TRBD1 (6 bases). The ends were cut back, 7 bases at V and 0 bases at J, with 12 bases in the middle. The CDR3 extends over 14 amino acids. Looked up from germline, CDR1 is SNHLY and CDR2 is FYNNEI. The CDR3 sequence is CASNRADVNTEAFF. CDR3 nucleotides: TGTGCCAGCAACAGGGCGGACGTGAACACTGAAGCTTTCTTT.

CDR3 in amino acids: CSTQGRPGDEQFF. In DNA form, the CDR3 reads TGCAGCACACAGGGTCGCCCTGGGGATGAGCAGTTCTTC. V is TRBV20-1 and J is TRBJ2-1, with D possibly being TRBD1 (6 bases). CDR3 size: 13 residues. The germline gives CDR1 DFQATT, CDR2 SNEGSKA (reference sequence).

The chain joins TRBV20-1 to TRBJ2-7; D perhaps matches TRBD1 (6 bases). CDR1 is DFQATT, CDR2 SNEGSKA, per germline (reference sequence). The CDR3 loop spans 15 amino acids. Trimming cost V 3 bases and J 4 bases, with 19 bases left between them. In DNA form, the CDR3 reads TGCAGTGCTAGTGGAAGTGGGGGCGGCGGATACGAGCAGTACTTC. It is translated as CSASGSGGGGYEQYF.

The chain has TRBV20-1 and TRBJ1-2; tentatively, D is TRBD1 (5 bases). CDR1 is DFQATT and CDR2 is SNEGSKA in the germline V gene (reference sequence). V lost 3 bases and J 0 bases, leaving 8 bases between the germline ends. There are 13 residues in the CDR3. The CDR3 sequence is CSASRGANYGYTF. DNA of the CDR3: TGCAGTGCTAGCCGGGGGGCTAACTATGGCTACACCTTC.

This clonotype was recorded a few times. The V and J genes are TRBV7-2 and TRBJ2-7, with TRBD2 matching over 8 bases. Trimming cost V 2 bases and J 6 bases; bases outside gene matches: 6. There are 14 residues in the CDR3. Germline-derived CDR1 and CDR2 are SGHTA and FQGNSA. The CDR3 nucleotides are TGTGCCAGCAGCTTACCCGGGAGGGCCGGCGAGCAGTACTTC. This encodes CASSLPGRAGEQYF.

The V gene is TRBV6-6, the J gene TRBJ2-7, with a possible D match to TRBD1 (7 bases). This CDR3 is built from 15 residues. The V end lost 8 bases, the J end lost 2 bases, and 19 bases lay between the germline ends. In germline, CDR1 is MNHNY, CDR2 SVGAGI (reference sequence). DNA of the CDR3: TGTGCCAGCGCCAGGGGGGAAACCTCCCCCTACGAGCAGTACTTC. It yields the protein CASARGETSPYEQYF.

The sample holds a few counts of this clonotype. The J gene is TRBJ2-7, the V gene TRBV3-1; D remains unclear. The J call may be incorrect, as the DNA end agrees better with TRBJ2-5. CDR3 length equals 13 residues. Germline V CDR1 and CDR2: LGHDT, YNNKEL (reference sequence). The CDR3 DNA reads as TGTGCCAGCAGCCAGTGGACCCAAGAGACCCAGTACTTC. It yields the protein CASSQWTQETQYF.

The V call is TRBV6-1, the J call TRBJ2-7; D ambiguous. There are 12 residues in the CDR3. Germline V gene lookup returns CDR1 MNHNS and CDR2 SASEGT. The V and J ends lost 6 bases and 2 bases respectively, with 8 bases between them. The CDR3 reads CASRDAPYEQYF. CDR3 nucleotide sequence: TGTGCCAGCAGAGATGCCCCCTACGAGCAGTACTTC.

This sequence joins TRBV28 and TRBJ2-4; weak D call: TRBD2 (5 bases). Judging by the DNA end, TRBJ2-7 fits better; the J call may be wrong. CDR3 length: 14 residues. From germline, CDR1 is MDHEN and CDR2 SYDVKM. The CDR3 loop reads CASTPELATYEQYF. The DNA of the CDR3 is TGTGCCAGCACCCCGGAGCTAGCCACCTACGAGCAGTACTTC.

The table lists this clonotype with a count of one. The rearrangement links TRBV20-1 to TRBJ2-3, with 9 bases lining up with TRBD2. The germline CDR1 and CDR2 sequences are DFQATT and SNEGSKA (reference sequence). J was trimmed by 3 bases and V by 7 bases; bases with no gene match: 17. The CDR3 loop spans 17 amino acids. The CDR3: CSGGGDSGSPGTDTQYF. The CDR3 DNA reads TGCAGTGGGGGAGGCGATAGCGGGAGCCCCGGTACAGATACGCAGTATTTT.

The rearrangement links TRBV28 to TRBJ2-4; D call uncertain. The J call is doubtful: the DNA matches TRBJ2-7 better. The CDR3 runs to 13 residues. CDR1 is MDHEN, CDR2 SYDVKM, per germline. The CDR3 DNA is TGTGCCAGCAGTTATGACCCGCGATACGAGCAGTACTTC. Its translation is CASSYDPRYEQYF.